This T cell receptor (beta chain) was documented in a study of cytotoxic CD8 clonotypes in ibrutinib-treated CLL (dated by TCRdb to the early 2020s). Context from the whole study: The cohort was composed of some ten relapsed/refractory and roughly 16 treatment-naive patients; IGHV unmutated status was identified in roughly 17 patients. An average of about 250,000 productive templates and roughly 94,000 productive rearrangements was obtained per sample. Partial responses were observed in about 25 patients and complete responses in 2; after a median follow-up of around 68 months, remission was maintained in approximately 14 patients and progression was observed in about twelve. Cryopreserved peripheral blood mononuclear cells were collected before treatment, at response, and at either disease progression or sustained remission. All remission and progressive disease samples were collected while patients were still receiving ibrutinib. Longitudinal samples were available for about 30% of the 86 trial participants. Samples at response were collected after a median of roughly 13 months of treatment, with a range of about 6 to 40 months.

The goal of deep resolution MiSeq sequencing was a depth between 1 in 1 million and 1 in 200,000 T cells, and coverage averaged 10x per clonotype. TCR beta libraries were generated with the immunoSEQ hsTCRB Kit. The authors' analysis ran thus. ImmunoSEQ Data Assistant and ImmunoSEQ Analyzer were used for data analysis, and V, D and J genes were assigned according to IMGT definitions. Clonality, which ranges from 0 to 1, was calculated as one minus the normalized Shannon entropy of productive rearrangement frequencies. Only overrepresented clonotypes making up at least 0.05% of each patient's repertoire were included in the public clonotype analysis. Repertoires from some 13 age-matched healthy donors in immuneACCESS were used as clonality controls. Entries here come from immuneACCESS through TCRdb and include only in-frame sequences with V and J called. Some clones fail to appear in such tables; in the studies checked, an unresolved V gene covers under half of the shortfall, and the cause of the remainder is unknown. The V and J calls and the clone size are those of that table, but D and trimming were determined from the DNA. Across this sample there are around 160,000 clones, with roughly 84% seen only once. Around 2.7% of the sample goes to the ten largest clones.

Broad study findings and their caveats: Clonality increased at ibrutinib response, stayed stable in sustained remission, and fell back toward baseline at progression. Sustained-remission and progressing patients did not have matched sampling times, and lymph node repertoires were not examined. At baseline, clonality was higher than in age-matched healthy donors and showed a strong correlation with circulating CD8+ T-cell counts. Public clonotypes were found to be uncommon and were observed to contract or remain stable during treatment; the increase in clonality was shown to reflect expansion of private clonotypes at ibrutinib response.

On this clone itself: Its antigen target is currently unknown. No base quality information exists; no much larger clone differs at one position.

The sample's time point label is to be understood as: progressive disease on ibrutinib. For TCR beta library preparation, roughly 1.8 micrograms of genomic DNA was extracted from cryopreserved PBMCs. Longitudinal blood samples from CLL patients receiving ibrutinib monotherapy were subjected to high-throughput TCR beta sequencing. The patients took part in an open-label, single-center phase 2 trial of ibrutinib monotherapy. Unmatched junction bases come to 5, with V trimmed by 2 bases and J by 0 bases. The CDR3, cysteine through phenylalanine, is 16 amino acids long. The DNA shown is the 48-base CDR3, in frame from base 1. Via the germline V gene, CDR1 is SGHRS and CDR2 YFSETQ.

This clonotype was obtained from a human donor with chronic lymphocytic leukemia. This receptor chain uses TRBV5-1 and TRBJ2-3, and 8 junctional nucleotides match TRBD2. The starting material was PBMCs, obtained at disease progression, from a patient treated with ibrutinib. The CDR3 protein: CASSFRLAMSTDTQYF. The DNA sequence is given as TGCGCCAGCAGCTTTCGACTAGCGATGAGCACAGATACGCAGTATTTT. With all but the CDR3 taken from the reference TRBV5-1 and TRBJ2-3 genes, the full variable domain is: KAGVTQTPRYLIKTRGQQVTLSCSPISGHRSVSWYQQTPGQGLQFLFEYFSETQRNKGNFPGRFSGRQFSNSRSEMNVSTLELGDSALYLCASSFRLAMSTDTQYFGPGTRLTVL.